These T cell receptor beta chains were read from a single sample in a study of blood T cell repertoires in COVID-19. Sequenced by immunoSEQ multiplex PCR; TCRdb stores in-frame clones only, minus some. The top ten hold under 0.85% of the sample, which has about 470,000 clones, about nine tenths seen once. Sequencing used PBMCs or T cells enriched from blood (not recorded which). These TCRs come from a woman aged 18-29 years who had recovered from COVID-19. Both conserved end residues are part of each CDR3. D genes are given only for firm matches. Clone size is stated in some rows and not others, as once, few, many or a class when expanded.

v_gene: TRBV3-1/TRBV3-2; j_gene: TRBJ1-1; d_gene: NA; abundance: NA; CDR3nt: TGTGCCAGCAGCCAAGGGGGGCGCGGAGCTTTCTTT; CDR3aa: CASSQGGRGAFF
v_gene: TRBV4-1; j_gene: TRBJ1-2; d_gene: TRBD1; abundance: NA; CDR3nt: TGCGCCAGCAGCCAAGCTACAGGGGCAAGAGGCTACACCTTC; CDR3aa: CASSQATGARGYTF
v_gene: TRBV12-1; j_gene: TRBJ1-2; d_gene: NA; abundance: NA; CDR3nt: TGTGCCAGCAGCTTTCAACCACGAGAGGCGGAATATGGCTACACCTTC; CDR3aa: CASSFQPREAEYGYTF
v_gene: TRBV2; j_gene: TRBJ2-2; d_gene: TRBD1; abundance: NA; CDR3nt: TGTGCCAGCACCCTTGAGGGACAGGGAAACACCGGGGAGCTGTTTTTT; CDR3aa: CASTLEGQGNTGELFF
v_gene: TRBV6-5; j_gene: TRBJ1-2; d_gene: NA; abundance: NA; CDR3nt: TGTGCCAGCAGTTATGGCAGGGGTCGGGGCTACACCTTC; CDR3aa: CASSYGRGRGYTF
v_gene: TRBV7-2; j_gene: TRBJ1-6; d_gene: NA; abundance: once; CDR3nt: TGTGCCAGCAGCCCCCGGCCTCGGACAGATTATAATTCACCCCTCCACTTT; CDR3aa: CASSPRPRTDYNSPLHF
v_gene: TRBV5-4; j_gene: TRBJ1-2; d_gene: TRBD1; abundance: NA; CDR3nt: TGTGCCAGCAGACTGGGACAGGGAAACTATGGCTACACCTTC; CDR3aa: CASRLGQGNYGYTF
v_gene: TRBV5-1; j_gene: TRBJ2-7; d_gene: NA; abundance: NA; CDR3nt: TGCGCCAGCCAGGGGGGTTCCTACGAGCAGTACTTC; CDR3aa: CASQGGSYEQYF
v_gene: TRBV30; j_gene: TRBJ2-5; d_gene: TRBD1; abundance: NA; CDR3nt: TGTGCCTGGAAAGGGGGCGGGGAGACCCAGTACTTC; CDR3aa: CAWKGGGETQYF
v_gene: TRBV5-5; j_gene: TRBJ1-1; d_gene: NA; abundance: NA; CDR3nt: TGTGCCAGCAGCTTGTCGATCCTACTTGAAGCTTTCTTT; CDR3aa: CASSLSILLEAFF
v_gene: TRBV3-1/TRBV3-2; j_gene: TRBJ1-4; d_gene: NA; abundance: NA; CDR3nt: TGTGCCAGCAGCCAGGGGGGTAGGGGTGAAAAACTGTTTTTT; CDR3aa: CASSQGGRGEKLFF
v_gene: TRBV15; j_gene: TRBJ2-3; d_gene: TRBD2; abundance: NA; CDR3nt: TGTGCCACCAGCAGAGGAAGCGGGGGGGCCATAGATACGCAGTATTTT; CDR3aa: CATSRGSGGAIDTQYF
v_gene: TRBV12-3/TRBV12-4; j_gene: TRBJ1-1; d_gene: NA; abundance: NA; CDR3nt: TGTGCCAGCAGTGTATTATGGCGGGCTGAAGCTTTCTTT; CDR3aa: CASSVLWRAEAFF
v_gene: TRBV30; j_gene: TRBJ1-6; d_gene: NA; abundance: NA; CDR3nt: TGTGCCTGGGACAACCGGGAACATTCACCCCTCCACTTT; CDR3aa: CAWDNREHSPLHF
v_gene: TRBV30; j_gene: TRBJ1-5; d_gene: NA; abundance: once; CDR3nt: TGTGCCTGGAGTGTAAAGGTTACAGGGTCTCAGTTAGTGCATCAGCCCCAGCATTTT; CDR3aa: CAWSVKVTGSQLVHQPQHF
v_gene: TRBV11-3; j_gene: TRBJ1-1; d_gene: TRBD1; abundance: NA; CDR3nt: TGTGCCAGCAGCCCAGGACAGGGTGAAGCTTTCTTT; CDR3aa: CASSPGQGEAFF
v_gene: TRBV6-5; j_gene: TRBJ2-5; d_gene: NA; abundance: NA; CDR3nt: TGTGCCAGCAGTTACACAGGGAAGGAGACCCAGTACTTC; CDR3aa: CASSYTGKETQYF
v_gene: TRBV6-5; j_gene: TRBJ1-2; d_gene: TRBD1; abundance: NA; CDR3nt: TGTGCCAGCAAGAAGGGACAGGGGGAAAAGAACACCTTC; CDR3aa: CASKKGQGEKNTF
v_gene: TRBV7-9; j_gene: TRBJ2-3; d_gene: NA; abundance: NA; CDR3nt: TGTGCCAGCAGCTTTGGAGCGGAGGGCACAGATACGCAGTATTTT; CDR3aa: CASSFGAEGTDTQYF
v_gene: TRBV5-4; j_gene: TRBJ2-7; d_gene: NA; abundance: NA; CDR3nt: TGTGCCAGCAGCTCCTTAAACTCCTACGAGCAGTACTTC; CDR3aa: CASSSLNSYEQYF
v_gene: TRBV3-1/TRBV3-2; j_gene: TRBJ2-2; d_gene: TRBD2; abundance: NA; CDR3nt: TGTGCCAGCAGCCTTCGACTAGCGGGGGAGAGCGGGGAGCTGTTTTTT; CDR3aa: CASSLRLAGESGELFF
v_gene: TRBV2; j_gene: TRBJ1-1; d_gene: TRBD1; abundance: NA; CDR3nt: TGTGCCAGCAGTGAAGCGGATGTCAGGGGGGTGAACACTGAAGCTTTCTTT; CDR3aa: CASSEADVRGVNTEAFF
v_gene: TRBV18; j_gene: TRBJ1-2; d_gene: TRBD1; abundance: NA; CDR3nt: TGTGCCAGCTCACCGGGGACAGGGGATATGGAGTGGAACTATGGCTACACCTTC; CDR3aa: CASSPGTGDMEWNYGYTF
v_gene: TRBV7-3; j_gene: TRBJ2-3; d_gene: NA; abundance: once; CDR3nt: TGTGCCAGCAGCTTAAAAGGGGCGGGGGCAACATACACAGATACGCAGTATTTT; CDR3aa: CASSLKGAGATYTDTQYF
v_gene: TRBV5-1; j_gene: TRBJ1-2; d_gene: NA; abundance: NA; CDR3nt: TGCGCCAGCAACCCGGACAGCGAATCTAACTATGGCTACACCTTC; CDR3aa: CASNPDSESNYGYTF
v_gene: TRBV4-2; j_gene: TRBJ2-3; d_gene: NA; abundance: few; CDR3nt: TGTGCCAGCAGCCATGGGCTAAGCCCGGGCACAGATACGCAGTATTTT; CDR3aa: CASSHGLSPGTDTQYF
v_gene: TRBV9; j_gene: TRBJ2-7; d_gene: NA; abundance: NA; CDR3nt: TGTGCCAGCAGCGTAGACCCAGACTCCTACGAGCAGTACTTC; CDR3aa: CASSVDPDSYEQYF
v_gene: TRBV6-6; j_gene: TRBJ2-7; d_gene: TRBD1; abundance: NA; CDR3nt: TGTGCCAGCAGTCCCCAGGGGGCCAGGTACGAGCAGTACTTC; CDR3aa: CASSPQGARYEQYF
v_gene: TRBV7-9; j_gene: TRBJ1-4; d_gene: NA; abundance: NA; CDR3nt: TGTGCCAGCAGCGCAGGGACTAATGAAAAACTGTTTTTT; CDR3aa: CASSAGTNEKLFF
v_gene: TRBV5-1; j_gene: TRBJ2-5; d_gene: NA; abundance: NA; CDR3nt: TGCGCCAGCAGCTTGGACAGGGAGAGTGGAGAGACCCAGTACTTC; CDR3aa: CASSLDRESGETQYF
v_gene: TRBV27; j_gene: TRBJ2-2; d_gene: NA; abundance: NA; CDR3nt: TGTGCCAGCAGTTTTAGGCGGGGGCGGGCCGGGGAGCTGTTTTTT; CDR3aa: CASSFRRGRAGELFF
v_gene: TRBV2; j_gene: TRBJ1-5; d_gene: TRBD1; abundance: NA; CDR3nt: TGTGCCAGCAGTTACGCAGGGGGCGTTCAGCCCCAGCATTTT; CDR3aa: CASSYAGGVQPQHF
v_gene: TRBV7-2; j_gene: TRBJ2-1; d_gene: NA; abundance: NA; CDR3nt: TGTGCCAGCAGCCCCAGTCTAGCGAGGGCGGAGCAGTTCTTC; CDR3aa: CASSPSLARAEQFF
v_gene: TRBV7-9; j_gene: TRBJ1-1; d_gene: NA; abundance: NA; CDR3nt: TGTGCCAGCGTCAGGGGAGGGGCGAACACTGAAGCTTTCTTT; CDR3aa: CASVRGGANTEAFF
v_gene: TRBV5-6; j_gene: TRBJ1-6; d_gene: NA; abundance: NA; CDR3nt: TGTGCCAGCAGCTTGGGGCCGACTGGAACCAATTCACCCCTCCACTTT; CDR3aa: CASSLGPTGTNSPLHF
v_gene: TRBV28; j_gene: TRBJ1-5; d_gene: NA; abundance: NA; CDR3nt: TGTGCCAGCAGTTCAGCCCGGGGGGGGATGAATCAGCCCCAGCATTTT; CDR3aa: CASSSARGGMNQPQHF
v_gene: TRBV5-6; j_gene: TRBJ2-7; d_gene: TRBD1; abundance: NA; CDR3nt: TGTGCCGGATCACAGGGGTCCCTCTACGAGCAGTACTTC; CDR3aa: CAGSQGSLYEQYF
v_gene: TRBV3-1/TRBV3-2; j_gene: TRBJ2-3; d_gene: TRBD1; abundance: NA; CDR3nt: TGTGCCAGCAGCCAAGGGACAGGGGAGGGTACGCAGTATTTT; CDR3aa: CASSQGTGEGTQYF
v_gene: TRBV5-1; j_gene: TRBJ1-6; d_gene: NA; abundance: once; CDR3nt: TGCGCCAGCAGCCCCTACAGGGATAATAATTCACCCCTCCACTTT; CDR3aa: CASSPYRDNNSPLHF
v_gene: TRBV2; j_gene: TRBJ1-1; d_gene: NA; abundance: few; CDR3nt: TGTGCCAGCAGTGAAGCGCTTTGGGGGCCGCAGACTGAAGCTTTCTTT; CDR3aa: CASSEALWGPQTEAFF
v_gene: TRBV5-4; j_gene: TRBJ2-5; d_gene: NA; abundance: NA; CDR3nt: TGTGCCAGCAGCTTCGAGGCTCAAGAGACCCAGTACTTC; CDR3aa: CASSFEAQETQYF
v_gene: TRBV11-1; j_gene: TRBJ1-1; d_gene: NA; abundance: NA; CDR3nt: TGTGCCAGCAGCCGACTGGAGGACGAAGCTTTCTTT; CDR3aa: CASSRLEDEAFF
v_gene: TRBV3-1/TRBV3-2; j_gene: TRBJ1-1; d_gene: NA; abundance: NA; CDR3nt: TGTGCCAGCAGCCCACCCCGGGTGGCAGGGATCACTGAAGCTTTCTTT; CDR3aa: CASSPPRVAGITEAFF
v_gene: TRBV3-1/TRBV3-2; j_gene: TRBJ1-5; d_gene: TRBD1; abundance: NA; CDR3nt: TGTGCCAGCAGCCAAGATCGTTCCAGGGGGTTTGGTCAGCCCCAGCATTTT; CDR3aa: CASSQDRSRGFGQPQHF
v_gene: TRBV28; j_gene: TRBJ1-2; d_gene: NA; abundance: NA; CDR3nt: TGTGCCAGCCGGACAGCTAACTATGGCTACACCTTC; CDR3aa: CASRTANYGYTF
v_gene: TRBV5-6; j_gene: TRBJ1-1; d_gene: NA; abundance: NA; CDR3nt: TGTGCCAGCAGCTTGAGTGCTAGTGAAGCTTTCTTT; CDR3aa: CASSLSASEAFF
v_gene: TRBV30; j_gene: TRBJ2-2; d_gene: TRBD1; abundance: NA; CDR3nt: TGTGCCTGGAACTACGGACAGGCCACCGGGGAGCTGTTTTTT; CDR3aa: CAWNYGQATGELFF
v_gene: TRBV10-3; j_gene: TRBJ1-1; d_gene: NA; abundance: NA; CDR3nt: TGTGCCATCAGTGAGCCGGGACACTTGAACACTGAAGCTTTCTTT; CDR3aa: CAISEPGHLNTEAFF
v_gene: TRBV2; j_gene: TRBJ2-1; d_gene: NA; abundance: NA; CDR3nt: TGTGCCAGCTGGGGCGGGACGGAAGACAATGAGCAGTTCTTC; CDR3aa: CASWGGTEDNEQFF
v_gene: TRBV19; j_gene: TRBJ2-1; d_gene: TRBD2; abundance: NA; CDR3nt: TGTGCCAGTATCCTAAGGACTAGCGGGGGGGTAGAGAAGAATGAGCAGTTCTTC; CDR3aa: CASILRTSGGVEKNEQFF
v_gene: TRBV5-6; j_gene: TRBJ1-4; d_gene: NA; abundance: NA; CDR3nt: TGTGCCAGCAGCTTGTCAAGGGGTTCCGGGGAAAAACTGTTTTTT; CDR3aa: CASSLSRGSGEKLFF
v_gene: TRBV5-6; j_gene: TRBJ2-7; d_gene: NA; abundance: NA; CDR3nt: TGTGCCAGCAGCCGACGGAGCGCCTACGAGCAGTACTTC; CDR3aa: CASSRRSAYEQYF
v_gene: TRBV28; j_gene: TRBJ2-7; d_gene: TRBD1; abundance: once; CDR3nt: TGTGCCAGCAGTTCCATCGACAGGGGGCATGAGCAGTACTTC; CDR3aa: CASSSIDRGHEQYF
v_gene: TRBV2; j_gene: TRBJ1-6; d_gene: TRBD1; abundance: NA; CDR3nt: TGTGCCAGCAGTGAACTGACAGGGGGCGATTCACCCCTCCACTTT; CDR3aa: CASSELTGGDSPLHF
v_gene: TRBV11-2; j_gene: TRBJ1-5; d_gene: NA; abundance: NA; CDR3nt: TGTGCCAGCAGCCCTGGGGGGGCTAATCAGCCCCAGCATTTT; CDR3aa: CASSPGGANQPQHF
v_gene: TRBV2; j_gene: TRBJ2-6; d_gene: NA; abundance: NA; CDR3nt: TGTGCCAGCAGGTCTACACCCCCGGTCGAGGCTGGGGCCAACGTCCTGACTTTC; CDR3aa: CASRSTPPVEAGANVLTF
v_gene: TRBV25-1; j_gene: TRBJ2-3; d_gene: NA; abundance: NA; CDR3nt: TGTGCCAGCAGTGTCAACACAGATACGCAGTATTTT; CDR3aa: CASSVNTDTQYF
v_gene: TRBV6-2/TRBV6-3; j_gene: TRBJ1-5; d_gene: NA; abundance: NA; CDR3nt: TGTGCCAGCAGCCCCCGAAGGGGAATACCCCCCGTTAGCAATCAGCCCCAGCATTTT; CDR3aa: CASSPRRGIPPVSNQPQHF
v_gene: TRBV2; j_gene: TRBJ1-6; d_gene: NA; abundance: NA; CDR3nt: TGTGCCACCATCCCCACACCAACAAGCTCCTATAATTCACCCCTCCACTTT; CDR3aa: CATIPTPTSSYNSPLHF
v_gene: TRBV4-1; j_gene: TRBJ2-2; d_gene: TRBD2; abundance: NA; CDR3nt: TGCGCCAGCAGCCAAGTCCCTAGCGGGGGGGCCAGAGGGGAGCTGTTTTTT; CDR3aa: CASSQVPSGGARGELFF